This T cell receptor beta chain is from a study of memory CD4+ T cells and cytomegalovirus serostatus. The CDR3 has 16 amino acids. Germline lookup yields CDR1 SGHRS and CDR2 YFSETQ. Trimming took off 0 bases at V and 5 bases at J, with 17 bases between the two ends. Study results and limitations: About 40% of the 164 known CMV-associated TCRbeta sequences appeared in CD4+ memory. CMV serostatus prediction reached median AUC approximately 0.95, or 0.91 with US-trained model.

As for this clone: Its antigen is as yet unknown.

Single viable CD3+CD4+CD8-CD45RO+ cells were sorted as the memory CD4+ T cells. Serum IgG to CMV pp150, pp28, p38 and p52 defined serostatus. Original analysis: Out-of-frame sequences were removed, leaving 2,000,000 or so distinct TCRbeta sequences. Produced via immunoSEQ multiplex PCR; TCRdb's table is partial and in-frame only. V and J calls and clone size are copied from that table; D and trimming were computed from the DNA. The table shows 50,000 or so clones, with roughly four fifths occurring only once. The receptor's source is an adult in good health and CMV-seronegative. The chain couples TRBV5-1 to TRBJ1-2; D perhaps matches TRBD1 (6 bases). Sequencing was performed on memory CD4+ T cells from blood. CDR3 sequence: CASSLGNRDVVYGYTF. The CDR3 region has the DNA TGCGCCAGCAGCTTGGGGAACAGGGACGTGGTGTATGGCTACACCTTC.